A single sample gave rise to the 26 T cell receptor beta chains below, sequenced in a study of cytomegalovirus exposure and HLA in healthy donors. The protocol was immunoSEQ multiplex PCR, while the TCRdb copy is restricted to in-frame clones and leaves out a portion. Of some 200,000 clones listed, about 89% are singletons. Sequencing used PBMCs. These receptors were obtained from a man aged 25 to 40 in good health and CMV-seropositive.

The V and J genes are TRBV7-9 and TRBJ2-7; no definite D call. The CDR3 covers 14 residues. Between the trimmed V and J ends, which lost 3 bases and 0 bases, there was a span of 9 bases. CDR1 is SEHNR, CDR2 FQNEAQ, per germline (reference sequence). The CDR3 reads CASSLFSSSYEQYF. CDR3 sequence (DNA): TGTGCCAGCAGCTTGTTTAGTAGCTCCTACGAGCAGTACTTC.

The V and J genes are TRBV19 and TRBJ2-2; D perhaps matches TRBD1 (5 bases). The germline CDR1 and CDR2 sequences are LNHDA and SQIVND (reference sequence). This CDR3 is 13 amino acids long. V was trimmed by 7 bases and J by 5 bases, leaving 11 bases between them. The CDR3 DNA follows: TGTGCCAGTACAGCGACAGTTACCGGGGAGCTGTTTTTT. It encodes CASTATVTGELFF.

The rearrangement uses TRBV6-5 and TRBJ1-1, with TRBD1 identical over 9 bases. V trimming: 0 bases; J trimming: 3 bases; junction bases outside the gene matches: 2. Germline values: CDR1 MNHEY, CDR2 SVGAGI. The CDR3 consists of 15 residues. This chain's CDR3 is CASSYSWTGDTEAFF. The CDR3 coding sequence is TGTGCCAGCAGTTACTCCTGGACAGGGGACACTGAAGCTTTCTTT.

This chain links TRBV7-6 with TRBJ1-2; 7 bases align to TRBD1. The CDR3 covers 13 residues. V was pared by 3 bases and J by 3 bases, with 1 base of the junction left unmatched. Per the germline V gene, CDR1 is SGHVS and CDR2 is FNYEAQ. The CDR3 nucleotides read TGTGCCAGCAGCTTTGGGACAGACTATGGCTACACCTTC. Amino acids: CASSFGTDYGYTF.

For the CDR3, the DNA is TGTGCCAGCAGCGGGGGACAGGGTCAGCCCCAGCATTTT. Translated: CASSGGQGQPQHF. This sequence joins TRBV9 and TRBJ1-5, with 9 bases fitting TRBD1. The trim removed 3 bases at V and 6 bases at J, leaving 1 base unmatched. The germline CDR1 and CDR2 sequences are SGDLS and YYNGEE. The CDR3 is 13 amino acids.

V is TRBV19 and J is TRBJ2-3, with D possibly being TRBD1 or TRBD2 (5 bases each). The CDR3 contains 12 residues. Trimming left V 7 bases short and J 5 bases short, with 10 bases between. Germline CDR1 reads LNHDA; CDR2 reads SQIVND (reference sequence). The CDR3 region is CASMGVRDTQYF. As DNA, the CDR3 is TGTGCCAGTATGGGGGTCCGAGATACGCAGTATTTT.

This chain links TRBV4-3 with TRBJ1-3, with D unresolved. CDR1 is LGHNA, CDR2 YSLEER, per germline. The CDR3 contains 14 residues. Trimming shortened V by 4 bases and J by 3 bases, and 10 bases separated the two germline ends. CDR3 sequence: CASSRERIGNTIYF. DNA of the CDR3: TGCGCCAGCAGCCGAGAGAGGATTGGAAACACCATATATTTT.

The chain carries TRBV29-1 and TRBJ2-7, with D perhaps TRBD2 (7 bases). Germline V gene lookup returns CDR1 SQVTM and CDR2 ANQGSEA. V was shortened by 7 bases and J by 2 bases, with 21 bases between the two germline ends. The CDR3 contains 15 residues. The CDR3 loop reads CSARRGAGATYEQYF. CDR3 nucleotide sequence: TGCAGCGCCCGAAGGGGGGCGGGAGCGACCTACGAGCAGTACTTC.

CDR3 nucleotide sequence: TGTGCCACCAGCAGAGATTTGGCTAGCGGAAACATTCAGTACTTC. Its protein is CATSRDLASGNIQYF. V and J are TRBV15 and TRBJ2-4; 7 bases are shared with TRBD2. Germline CDR1 is LNHNV and CDR2 is YYDKDF (reference sequence). This CDR3 spans 15 amino acids. Trimming cost V 0 bases and J 6 bases; bases outside gene matches: 5.

The sample holds one count of this clone. The chain is built from TRBV7-6 and TRBJ1-2, with 8 bases matching TRBD1. Germline CDR1 is SGHVS and CDR2 is FNYEAQ. CDR3 length equals 13 residues. V shed 5 bases, J shed 6 bases, and the junction held 5 bases outside the gene matches. The CDR3 loop reads CASSAPGGNGYTF. DNA of the CDR3: TGTGCCAGCAGCGCTCCAGGGGGCAATGGCTACACCTTC.

The chain has TRBV7-6 and TRBJ2-2, with D uncertain. Germline V gene data show CDR1 as SGHVS and CDR2 as FNYEAQ. This CDR3 is built from 13 residues. The V end lost 4 bases, the J end lost 5 bases, and 8 bases lay between the germline ends. The CDR3 coding sequence is TGTGCCAGCAGCTATCAGATAACCGGGGAGCTGTTTTTT. Translated, it gives CASSYQITGELFF. The full variable domain, rest sourced from reference TRBV7-6 and TRBJ2-2, is GAGVSQSPRYKVTKRGQDVALRCDPISGHVSLYWYRQALGQGPEFLTYFNYEAQQDKSGLPNDRFSAERPEGSISTLTIQRTEQRDSAMYRCASSYQITGELFFGEGSRLTVL.

V is TRBV29-1 and J is TRBJ2-7, with a weak D call TRBD1 (6 bases). V was pared by 6 bases and J by 2 bases, with 14 bases between. CDR1 is SQVTM, CDR2 ANQGSEA, per germline. CDR3 size: 13 residues. The CDR3 loop is CSVAGTSTYEQYF. CDR3 DNA sequence: TGCAGCGTAGCCGGGACATCTACCTACGAGCAGTACTTC.

The V and J genes are TRBV6-6 and TRBJ1-3; D gene unclear. The germline gives CDR1 MNHNY, CDR2 SVGAGI (reference sequence). This CDR3 contains 14 residues. Trimming took off 7 bases at V and 0 bases at J, with 10 bases between the two ends. The CDR3 loop reads CASTLSDSGNTIYF. CDR3 in DNA: TGTGCCAGCACCTTGTCGGACTCTGGAAACACCATATATTTT.

The chain links TRBV5-4 to TRBJ2-7; no firm D call. CDR3 size: 15 residues. Looked up from germline, CDR1 is SGHNT and CDR2 is YYREEE (reference sequence). V was trimmed by 0 bases and J by 2 bases, leaving 12 bases between them. The CDR3 DNA is TGTGCCAGCAGCTTGGTGGCCGACCTAACCTACGAGCAGTACTTC. Translating gives CASSLVADLTYEQYF.

Judged by abundance, this clone is large. V and J are TRBV6-5 and TRBJ1-6; D possibly corresponds to TRBD1 (5 bases). The germline CDR1 and CDR2 sequences are MNHEY and SVGAGI. Deletions cut 2 bases from V and 7 bases from J, with 9 bases between. This CDR3 contains 14 residues. The CDR3, as DNA: TGTGCCAGCAGTTACGGGGCAGAAAATTCACCCCTCCACTTT. Translated: CASSYGAENSPLHF.

This chain links TRBV4-1 with TRBJ1-4; D gene uncertain. V was cut by 6 bases and J by 4 bases, with 9 bases left in between. This CDR3 comprises 13 residues. CDR1 is MGHRA, CDR2 YSYEKL, per germline. The CDR3 here is CASSLTVNEKLFF. DNA of the CDR3: TGCGCCAGCAGTTTAACAGTTAATGAAAAACTGTTTTTT.

The chain employs TRBV29-1 and TRBJ2-7; the D gene is possibly TRBD2 (5 bases). Trimming stripped 4 bases from V and 2 bases from J, with 15 bases between. The germline CDR1 and CDR2 sequences are SQVTM and ANQGSEA. The CDR3 loop spans 14 amino acids. CDR3 protein: CSVGGGLGTYEQYF. The CDR3 DNA is TGCAGCGTTGGAGGTGGACTGGGAACCTACGAGCAGTACTTC.

This clone appeared a single time. V gene TRBV4-1 combines with J gene TRBJ2-1, with a possible D match to TRBD2 (6 bases). CDR1 and CDR2 from the germline V gene are MGHRA and YSYEKL. V was pared by 3 bases and J by 4 bases, with 19 bases between. CDR3 length: 17 residues. This CDR3 reads CASSHRGTSQGYNEQFF. In DNA form, the CDR3 reads TGCGCCAGCAGCCACCGAGGGACTTCTCAAGGGTACAATGAGCAGTTCTTC.

This chain connects TRBV7-9 to TRBJ1-1; D might be TRBD1 (6 bases). V was trimmed by 5 bases and J by 1 base, leaving 8 bases between them. Per germline, CDR1 SEHNR and CDR2 FQNEAQ (reference sequence). The CDR3 loop spans 13 amino acids. In DNA form, the CDR3 reads TGTGCCAGCAGCCCGGGACAGAACACTGAAGCTTTCTTT. Its protein is CASSPGQNTEAFF.

The chain couples TRBV4-1 to TRBJ1-5; no reliable D call. Germline CDR1 MGHRA, CDR2 YSYEKL. Trimming stripped 4 bases from V and 6 bases from J, with 10 bases between. The CDR3 loop spans 13 amino acids. CDR3 protein: CASSRDTGQPQHF. As DNA, the CDR3 is TGCGCCAGCAGCCGAGACACGGGTCAGCCCCAGCATTTT.

This rearrangement joins TRBV20-1 to TRBJ1-1; no reliable D call. Germline values: CDR1 DFQATT, CDR2 SNEGSKA (reference sequence). The CDR3 is 11 residues long. Trimming removed 7 bases at V and 1 base at J, with 7 bases between. The CDR3 DNA reads TGCAGTGGTCCGGAGAACACTGAAGCTTTCTTT. Residues: CSGPENTEAFF.

The CDR3 is CASRERTQYF. In DNA, the CDR3 is TGTGCCAGCAGGGAGCGAACTCAGTACTTC. The rearrangement joins TRBV6-1 to TRBJ2-4; D not certain. From germline, CDR1 is MNHNS and CDR2 SASEGT. This CDR3 has 10 amino acids. The V end was cut by 6 bases, the J end by 12 bases, with 9 bases between.

The gene calls are TRBV30 and TRBJ2-7, with D hard to call. V was clipped by 4 bases and J by 3 bases, with 7 bases between them. This CDR3 comprises 11 residues. The germline V gene has CDR1 GTSNPN and CDR2 SVGIG (reference sequence). The CDR3, as DNA: TGTGCCTGGAATCACCTCTACGAGCAGTACTTC. Translation gives CAWNHLYEQYF.

CDR3 in amino acids: CASQADTDTQYF. CDR3 bases: TGTGCCAGCCAAGCGGACACAGATACGCAGTATTTT. This chain links TRBV11-1 with TRBJ2-3; D might be TRBD2 (5 bases). V was clipped by 8 bases and J by 2 bases, with 8 bases between them. The CDR3 is 12 residues long. Germline-derived CDR1 and CDR2 are SGHAT and FQDESV (reference sequence).

The V and J genes are TRBV6-5 and TRBJ1-2, with 7 bases lining up with TRBD1. CDR1 and CDR2 (germline): MNHEY, SVGAGI. The ends lost 7 bases at V and 2 bases at J; junction bases unmatched: 4. There are 13 residues in the CDR3. The CDR3 bases are TGTGCCAGCACCTCGGGACAGAACTATGGCTACACCTTC. Its protein product is CASTSGQNYGYTF.

CDR3 DNA: TGTGCCACCAGTGACCCGAACACCGGGGAGCTGTTTTTT. This gives the protein CATSDPNTGELFF. The V gene is TRBV15, the J gene TRBJ2-2; D is undetermined. This CDR3 has 13 residues. CDR1 is LNHNV and CDR2 is YYDKDF in the germline V gene (reference sequence). The V end was cut by 6 bases, the J end by 0 bases, with 5 bases between. The entire variable domain, with the rest obtained from reference TRBV15 and TRBJ2-2, is as follows: DAMVIQNPRYQVTQFGKPVTLSCSQTLNHNVMYWYQQKSSQAPKLLFHYYDKDFNNEADTPDNFQSRRPNTSFCFLDIRSPGLGDTAMYLCATSDPNTGELFFGEGSRLTVL.